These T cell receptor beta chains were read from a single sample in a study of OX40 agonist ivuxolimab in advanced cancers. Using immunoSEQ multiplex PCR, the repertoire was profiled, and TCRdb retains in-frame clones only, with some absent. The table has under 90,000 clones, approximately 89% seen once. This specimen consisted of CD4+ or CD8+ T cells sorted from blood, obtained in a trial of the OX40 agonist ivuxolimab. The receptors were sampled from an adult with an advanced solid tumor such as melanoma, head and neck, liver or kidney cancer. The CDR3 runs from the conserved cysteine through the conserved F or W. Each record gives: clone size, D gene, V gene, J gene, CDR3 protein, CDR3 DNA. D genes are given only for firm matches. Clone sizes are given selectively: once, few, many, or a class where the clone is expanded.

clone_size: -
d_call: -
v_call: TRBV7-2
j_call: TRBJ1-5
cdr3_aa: CASSLWDQPQHF
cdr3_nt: TGTGCCAGCAGCTTGTGGGATCAGCCCCAGCATTTT

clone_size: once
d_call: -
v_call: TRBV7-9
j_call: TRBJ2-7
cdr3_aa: CASSLPHVSGEQYF
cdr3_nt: TGTGCCAGCAGCTTACCGCATGTTTCGGGGGAGCAGTACTTC

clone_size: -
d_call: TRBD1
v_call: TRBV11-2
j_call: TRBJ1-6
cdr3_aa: CASSPRTGRNSPLHF
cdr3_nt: TGTGCCAGCAGCCCCCGGACAGGGCGTAATTCACCCCTCCACTTT

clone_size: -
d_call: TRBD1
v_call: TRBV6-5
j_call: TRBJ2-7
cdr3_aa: CASRAGTGVPYEQYF
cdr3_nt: TGTGCCAGCAGGGCGGGGACAGGGGTACCCTACGAGCAGTACTTC

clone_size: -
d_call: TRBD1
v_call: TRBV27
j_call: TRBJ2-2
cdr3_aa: CASSSQVGQKVTGELFF
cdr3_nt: TGTGCCAGCAGTTCTCAGGTGGGACAGAAAGTCACCGGGGAGCTGTTTTTT

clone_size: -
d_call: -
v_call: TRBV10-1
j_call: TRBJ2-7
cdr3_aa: CASSESGQGPYEQYF
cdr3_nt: TGCGCCAGCAGTGAGTCGGGGCAGGGCCCCTACGAGCAGTACTTC

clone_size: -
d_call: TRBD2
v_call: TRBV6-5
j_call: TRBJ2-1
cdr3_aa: CASSYEIAGMNEQFF
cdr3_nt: TGTGCCAGCAGTTACGAAATAGCGGGGATGAATGAGCAGTTCTTC

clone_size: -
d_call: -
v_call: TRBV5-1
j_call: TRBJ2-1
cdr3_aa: CASSLPGNEQFF
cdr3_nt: TGCGCCAGCAGCTTACCAGGGAATGAGCAGTTCTTC

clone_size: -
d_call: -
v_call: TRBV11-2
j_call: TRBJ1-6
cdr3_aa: CASSAAPIISPLHF
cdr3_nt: TGTGCCAGCAGCGCTGCCCCGATCATTTCACCCCTCCACTTT

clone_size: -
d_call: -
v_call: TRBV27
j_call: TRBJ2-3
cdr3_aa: CASTGAERGVPTTDTQYF
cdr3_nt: TGTGCCAGCACAGGGGCCGAGAGAGGGGTACCTACCACAGATACGCAGTATTTT

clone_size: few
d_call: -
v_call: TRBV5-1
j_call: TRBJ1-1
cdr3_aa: CASSLLAGGATEAFF
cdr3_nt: TGCGCCAGCAGCTTGTTGGCAGGTGGTGCCACTGAAGCTTTCTTT

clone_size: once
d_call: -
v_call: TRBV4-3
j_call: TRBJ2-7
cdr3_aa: CASSQGYGRLDEQYF
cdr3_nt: TGCGCCAGCAGCCAAGGGTATGGAAGACTAGACGAGCAGTACTTC

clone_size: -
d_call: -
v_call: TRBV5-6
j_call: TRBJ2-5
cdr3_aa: CASSLFGFGTPQETQYF
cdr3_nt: TGTGCCAGCAGCTTGTTCGGCTTCGGTACTCCTCAAGAGACCCAGTACTTC

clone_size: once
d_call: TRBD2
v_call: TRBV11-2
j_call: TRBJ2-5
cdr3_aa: CASSSNHILAGGKETQYF
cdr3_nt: TGTGCCAGCAGCTCGAACCATATACTAGCGGGGGGGAAAGAGACCCAGTACTTC

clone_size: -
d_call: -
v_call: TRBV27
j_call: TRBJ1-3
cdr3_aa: CASRSSGNTIYF
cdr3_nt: TGTGCCAGTAGAAGCTCTGGAAACACCATATATTTT

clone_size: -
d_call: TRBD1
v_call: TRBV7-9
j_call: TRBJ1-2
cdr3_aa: CASSLSGGQGGYGYTF
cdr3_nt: TGTGCCAGCAGCTTAAGTGGAGGTCAGGGGGGATATGGCTACACCTTC

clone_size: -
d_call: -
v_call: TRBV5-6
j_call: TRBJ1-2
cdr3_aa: CASSLSPGEGIYTF
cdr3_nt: TGTGCCAGCAGCTTGTCACCCGGTGAGGGAATCTACACCTTC

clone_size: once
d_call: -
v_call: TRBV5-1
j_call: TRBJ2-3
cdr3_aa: CASSLILGGDTQYF
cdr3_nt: TGCGCCAGCAGCTTGATCCTAGGGGGGGATACGCAGTATTTT

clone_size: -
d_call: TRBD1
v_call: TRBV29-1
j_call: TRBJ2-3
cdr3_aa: CSVEAGGADTQYF
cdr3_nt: TGCAGCGTTGAGGCAGGGGGCGCAGATACGCAGTATTTT

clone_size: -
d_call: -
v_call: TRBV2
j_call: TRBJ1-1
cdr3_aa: CASSEMGGSTEAFF
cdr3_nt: TGTGCCAGCAGTGAAATGGGGGGGAGTACTGAAGCTTTCTTT

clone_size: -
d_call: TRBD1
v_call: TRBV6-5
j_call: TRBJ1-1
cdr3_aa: CASSRTGRGREAFF
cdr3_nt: TGTGCCAGCAGTCGTACGGGCAGGGGGCGGGAAGCTTTCTTT

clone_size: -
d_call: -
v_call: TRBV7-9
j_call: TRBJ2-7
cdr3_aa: CASSPTAYTYEQYF
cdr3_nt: TGTGCCAGCAGCCCCACTGCCTACACCTACGAGCAGTACTTC

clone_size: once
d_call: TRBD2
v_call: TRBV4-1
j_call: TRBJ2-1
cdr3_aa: CASRESSLGLAGDEQFF
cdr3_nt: TGCGCCAGCAGGGAAAGTTCTCTGGGACTAGCTGGGGATGAGCAGTTCTTC

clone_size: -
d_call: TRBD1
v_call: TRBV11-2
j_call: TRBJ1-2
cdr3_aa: CASSLARQGANYGYTF
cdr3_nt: TGTGCCAGCAGCTTAGCGAGACAGGGGGCGAACTATGGCTACACCTTC

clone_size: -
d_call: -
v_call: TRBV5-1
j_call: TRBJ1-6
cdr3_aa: CASSYYSGLNNSPLHF
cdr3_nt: TGCGCCAGCAGTTACTACTCGGGACTGAACAATTCACCCCTCCACTTT

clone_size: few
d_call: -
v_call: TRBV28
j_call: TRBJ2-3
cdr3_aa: CASSGAGAIGTQYF
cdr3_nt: TGTGCCAGTTCTGGGGCGGGGGCTATAGGTACGCAGTATTTT

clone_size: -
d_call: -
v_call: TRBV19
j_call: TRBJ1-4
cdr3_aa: CASSPQDVGNEKLFF
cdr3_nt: TGTGCCAGTAGTCCGCAGGACGTCGGTAATGAAAAACTGTTTTTT

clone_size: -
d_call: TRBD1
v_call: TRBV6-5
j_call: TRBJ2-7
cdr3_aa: CASSYRDRSYEQYF
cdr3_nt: TGTGCCAGCAGTTACCGGGACAGGTCCTACGAGCAGTACTTC

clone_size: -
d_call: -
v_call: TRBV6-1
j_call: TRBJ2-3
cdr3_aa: CASINRGGGDTQYF
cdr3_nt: TGTGCCAGCATAAACAGGGGGGGAGGAGATACGCAGTATTTT

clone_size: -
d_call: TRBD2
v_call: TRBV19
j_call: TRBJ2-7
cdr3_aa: CASSRLASEGSTRDEQYF
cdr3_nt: TGTGCCAGTAGTCGACTAGCCAGCGAGGGGTCGACGAGAGACGAGCAGTACTTC

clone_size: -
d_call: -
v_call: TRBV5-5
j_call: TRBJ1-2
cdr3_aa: CASSNRDLNYGYTF
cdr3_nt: TGTGCCAGCAGCAACCGGGACCTAAACTATGGCTACACCTTC

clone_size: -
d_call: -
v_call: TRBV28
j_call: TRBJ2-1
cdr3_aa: CASIGSTTEQFF
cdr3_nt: TGTGCCAGCATAGGTAGCACGACTGAGCAGTTCTTC

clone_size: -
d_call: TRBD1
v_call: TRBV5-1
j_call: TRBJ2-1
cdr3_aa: CASSLEGQAYNEQFF
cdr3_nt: TGCGCCAGCAGCTTGGAGGGACAGGCCTACAATGAGCAGTTCTTC

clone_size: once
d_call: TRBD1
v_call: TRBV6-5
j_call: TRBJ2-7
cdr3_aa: CASSYGQGAPYEQYF
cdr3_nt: TGTGCCAGCAGTTACGGGCAGGGGGCGCCTTACGAGCAGTACTTC

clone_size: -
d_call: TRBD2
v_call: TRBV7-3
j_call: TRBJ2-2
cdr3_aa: CASSLIVGGPPGELFF
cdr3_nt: TGTGCCAGCAGCTTAATAGTGGGAGGGCCTCCCGGGGAGCTGTTTTTT

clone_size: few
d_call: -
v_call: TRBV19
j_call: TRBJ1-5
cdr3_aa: CASSIGGGNYQPQHF
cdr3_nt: TGTGCCAGTAGTATAGGGGGCGGCAACTATCAGCCCCAGCATTTT

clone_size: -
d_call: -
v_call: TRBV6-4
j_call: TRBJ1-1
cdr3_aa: CASSDGGQGRAFF
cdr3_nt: TGTGCCAGCAGTGACGGCGGGCAGGGGAGAGCTTTCTTT

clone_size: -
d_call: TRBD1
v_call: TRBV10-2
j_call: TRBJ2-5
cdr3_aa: CASSATSNRGRKENQYF
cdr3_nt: TGCGCCAGCAGTGCCACCTCCAACAGGGGGAGGAAAGAGAACCAGTACTTC